One and the same sample provided the 25 T cell receptor beta chains below, sequenced in a study of shared clonotypes between healthy human individuals (TCRdb year 2020). CD8 naive samples were CD45RO-negative cells positively selected for CCR7, giving a CD45RA+CCR7+ population that excluded TemRA cells. The library was prepared using the immunoSEQ multiplex PCR assay. In TCRdb, the immuneACCESS table is reduced to in-frame sequences with V and J assigned. These tables do not hold every clone; where another copy was compared, an unresolved V gene accounts for under half, and the others remain unexplained. In all, the sample holds about 820,000 clones, and 80% to 95% of those were seen once. The ten top clones hold nearly 25% of the sample. Sequencing was done on a sample of naive CD8+ T cells sorted from blood. In the paper's terms, the cell subset or site label means: CD45RA+CCR7+. Receptors were obtained from a man aged 25 to 40 in good health.

The chain has TRBV6-1 and TRBJ2-3; 11 nucleotides match TRBD2. Germline CDR1 and CDR2: MNHNS and SASEGT. V was clipped by 8 bases and J by 3 bases; unmatched bases: 7. This CDR3 region has 15 residues. For the CDR3, the DNA is TGTGCCAGCGAGACCGGGACTAGCGGTACAGATACGCAGTATTTT. Translating it yields CASETGTSGTDTQYF.

The chain employs TRBV7-9 and TRBJ2-1; TRBD2 agrees at 11 bases. This CDR3 has 17 residues. Germline V gene lookup returns CDR1 SEHNR and CDR2 FQNEAQ (reference sequence). Trimming cost V 4 bases and J 1 base; bases outside gene matches: 6. The CDR3 DNA reads TGTGCCAGCAGCTCTGGACTAGCGGGCCCTTCCTACAATGAGCAGTTCTTC. Amino acids: CASSSGLAGPSYNEQFF.

The chain is built from TRBV30 and TRBJ1-1, with D hard to call. This CDR3 region has 13 residues. Germline lookup yields CDR1 GTSNPN and CDR2 SVGIG (reference sequence). Trimming took off 2 bases at V and 4 bases at J, with 11 bases between the two ends. CDR3 sequence reads: CAWSWQEATEAFF. In DNA form, the CDR3 reads TGTGCCTGGAGTTGGCAGGAAGCCACTGAAGCTTTCTTT. Complete variable domain (other parts from reference TRBV30 and TRBJ1-1): SQTIHQWPATLVQPVGSPLSLECTVEGTSNPNLYWYRQAAGRGLQLLFYSVGIGQISSEVPQNLSASRPQDRQFILSSKKLLLSDSGFYLCAWSWQEATEAFFGQGTRLTVV.

V usage is TRBV13 and J usage is TRBJ2-1, with 8 nucleotides matching TRBD2. With 6 bases clipped from V and 10 bases from J, the junction kept 2 bases outside the gene matches. The germline gives CDR1 PRHDT, CDR2 FYEKMQ (reference sequence). The CDR3 has 11 residues. The CDR3 nucleotides read TGTGCCAGCAGTCGGGAGGGGGAGCAGTTCTTC. Protein sequence: CASSREGEQFF.

This chain connects TRBV7-8 to TRBJ2-1; 11 nucleotides agree with TRBD1. Germline V gene data show CDR1 as SGHVS and CDR2 as FQNEAQ. The CDR3 covers 16 residues. Trimming at V came to 5 bases and at J to 7 bases, leaving 10 bases not matched to a gene. CDR3 nucleotides: TGTGCCAGCAGCCCCTGGGGGACAGGGGGTATTAATGAGCAGTTCTTC. Translating gives CASSPWGTGGINEQFF.

V and J are TRBV15 and TRBJ2-1; possibly TRBD1 for D (6 bases). The CDR3 is made up of 16 amino acids. Trimming cost V 1 base and J 4 bases, with 14 bases left between them. Germline V CDR1 and CDR2: LNHNV, YYDKDF (reference sequence). The CDR3 loop reads CATSRGTWGLYNEQFF. The CDR3, as DNA: TGTGCCACCAGCAGAGGTACTTGGGGGCTTTACAATGAGCAGTTCTTC.

The rearrangement links TRBV10-1 to TRBJ2-1; no reliable D call. Germline CDR1 WNHNN, CDR2 SYGVQD (reference sequence). V was shortened by 5 bases and J by 0 bases, with 11 bases between the two germline ends. The CDR3 has 15 amino acids. As DNA, the CDR3 is TGCGCCAGCAGTTTGGACCTCCCCTCCTACAATGAGCAGTTCTTC. Translation gives CASSLDLPSYNEQFF.

The rearrangement links TRBV28 to TRBJ2-1; the match to TRBD1 covers 7 bases. The CDR3 is 15 residues long. V lost 5 bases and J lost 5; bases outside the gene matches: 9. The V gene's germline CDR1 is MDHEN and CDR2 SYDVKM. This CDR3 is CASSEGQLADNEQFF. The CDR3 bases are TGTGCCAGCAGTGAGGGACAGTTAGCCGACAATGAGCAGTTCTTC.

CDR3 protein: CASSSPFDRVIRGYTF. CDR3 bases: TGTGCCAGCAGCTCCCCCTTTGACAGGGTGATTCGTGGCTACACCTTC. The V and J genes are TRBV7-9 and TRBJ1-2; 7 nucleotides match TRBD1. The CDR3 is made up of 16 amino acids. V lost 4 bases to trimming and J lost 7 bases; unmatched junction nucleotides: 15. The V gene's germline CDR1 is SEHNR and CDR2 FQNEAQ (reference sequence). Supplemented by reference TRBV7-9 and TRBJ1-2, the full variable domain reads DTGVSQNPRHKITKRGQNVTFRCDPISEHNRLYWYRQTLGQGPEFLTYFQNEAQLEKSRLLSDRFSAERPKGSFSTLEIQRTEQGDSAMYLCASSSPFDRVIRGYTFGSGTRLTVV.

This sequence joins TRBV18 and TRBJ2-5; 7 nucleotides agree with TRBD2. Germline lookup yields CDR1 KGHSH and CDR2 LQKENI. V lost 4 bases to trimming and J lost 4 bases; unmatched junction nucleotides: 12. The length of the CDR3 is 16 residues. The CDR3 spells CASSQFLREIGETQYF. The CDR3, as DNA: TGTGCCAGCTCACAATTTTTGCGGGAGATTGGAGAGACCCAGTACTTC.

The chain combines TRBV18 with TRBJ2-5, with TRBD2 identical over 8 bases. This CDR3 has 16 residues. Germline CDR1 reads KGHSH; CDR2 reads LQKENI. V gave up 3 bases and J gave up 4 bases; unmatched junction bases: 10. In nucleotides, the CDR3 is TGTGCCAGCTCACCGGGGAACCGGGAGGGTCTAGAGACCCAGTACTTC. It encodes CASSPGNREGLETQYF.

DNA for the CDR3: TGTGCCAGCAGCAAAAGGACTAGCGGGAGTAGGAACACCGGGGAGCTGTTTTTT. It encodes CASSKRTSGSRNTGELFF. The J gene is TRBJ2-2, the V gene TRBV21-1; whether TRBD2, the table's D call, matches the DNA was not checked. TRBV21-1 is designated a pseudogene. The CDR3 is 18 residues long.

The chain employs TRBV19 and TRBJ2-7; 7 bases map to TRBD1. The CDR3 spans 14 residues. From germline, CDR1 is LNHDA and CDR2 SQIVND (reference sequence). J was trimmed by 3 bases and V by 3 bases; bases with no gene match: 5. CDR3 loop: CASSIFAGGYEQYF. CDR3 DNA sequence: TGTGCCAGTAGTATCTTCGCAGGGGGCTACGAGCAGTACTTC.

The CDR3 DNA sequence: TGTGCCAGCAGCGATACCGGACAGGGGGCAGGTCAGCCCCAGCATTTT. Translation gives CASSDTGQGAGQPQHF. This chain links TRBV7-9 with TRBJ1-5, with 11 bases that match TRBD1. The CDR3 consists of 16 residues. Germline assignment: CDR1 SEHNR and CDR2 FQNEAQ (reference sequence). The trim removed 5 bases at V and 6 bases at J, leaving 9 bases unmatched.

The rearrangement joins TRBV7-6 to TRBJ2-1, with 11 positions matching TRBD2. The CDR3 is 17 residues long. With 5 bases clipped from V and 4 bases from J, the junction kept 10 bases outside the gene matches. The germline V gene encodes CDR1 SGHVS and CDR2 FNYEAQ. CDR3 nucleotide sequence: TGTGCCAGCAGCCCCGCCCCGACTAGCGGGATATACAATGAGCAGTTCTTC. Its protein is CASSPAPTSGIYNEQFF.

This clone was found a few times. The chain carries TRBV6-5 and TRBJ2-7; 9 nucleotides agree with TRBD2. The V and J ends lost 6 bases and 3 bases, in that order; junction bases with no gene match: 6. The CDR3 is 14 amino acids. The germline gives CDR1 MNHEY, CDR2 SVGAGI. The CDR3 DNA reads as TGTGCCAGCAGGTTAGCGGGAGAGGGCTACGAGCAGTACTTC. As protein: CASRLAGEGYEQYF.

CDR3 DNA sequence: TGTGCCAGCAGCCCAGCCAGGACAGGAGGGGGTAACACCTTC. Its translation is CASSPARTGGGNTF. This sequence joins TRBV7-9 and TRBJ1-2, with 7 bases fitting TRBD1. This CDR3 has 14 amino acids. Per germline, CDR1 SEHNR and CDR2 FQNEAQ (reference sequence). V shed 5 bases, J shed 12 bases, and the junction held 15 bases outside the gene matches. The whole variable domain, remainder taken from reference TRBV7-9 and TRBJ1-2, is DTGVSQNPRHKITKRGQNVTFRCDPISEHNRLYWYRQTLGQGPEFLTYFQNEAQLEKSRLLSDRFSAERPKGSFSTLEIQRTEQGDSAMYLCASSPARTGGGNTFGSGTRLTVV.

CDR3 region: CASSLRVEVTDTQYF. Written as DNA, the CDR3 is TGTGCCAGCAGCTTACGGGTCGAGGTGACAGATACGCAGTATTTT. V and J are TRBV7-9 and TRBJ2-3; D is uncertain. Germline assignment: CDR1 SEHNR and CDR2 FQNEAQ (reference sequence). V was clipped by 2 bases and J by 3 bases, with 12 bases between them. This CDR3 spans 15 amino acids.

CDR3 nucleotides: TGTGCCAGCAGCACTACGACAACTCCCGGGATAGACATTCAGTACTTC. Its translation: CASSTTTTPGIDIQYF. This chain links TRBV27 with TRBJ2-4; D is perhaps TRBD2 (5 bases). The V end lost 6 bases, the J end lost 8 bases, and 23 bases lay between the germline ends. Germline values: CDR1 MNHEY, CDR2 SMNVEV (reference sequence). The CDR3 totals 16 residues.

V is TRBV27 and J is TRBJ1-2; D possibly corresponds to TRBD1 (6 bases). The CDR3 runs to 12 residues. V was trimmed by 2 bases and J by 11 bases, leaving 12 bases between them. Looked up from germline, CDR1 is MNHEY and CDR2 is SMNVEV (reference sequence). The CDR3, as DNA: TGTGCCAGCAGTTTAGGGGGACACCGGTACACCTTC. This gives the protein CASSLGGHRYTF.

This chain uses TRBV18 with TRBJ1-5; D may be TRBD1 (5 bases). Germline V lookup: CDR1 KGHSH, CDR2 LQKENI. This CDR3 is built from 15 residues. Trimming took 3 bases from V and 3 from J, leaving 12 bases between them. CDR3 region: CASSPSGEVNQPQHF. For the CDR3, the DNA is TGTGCCAGCTCACCTTCGGGGGAAGTCAATCAGCCCCAGCATTTT.

This clone occurred once. The chain carries TRBV25-1 and TRBJ2-7, with D maybe TRBD2 (6 bases). The CDR3 consists of 15 residues. V gave up 6 bases and J gave up 2 bases, with 17 bases separating them. Germline V gives CDR1 MGHDK, CDR2 SYGVNS. CDR3 sequence reads: CASRGPGRSAYEQYF. The CDR3 DNA is TGTGCCAGCAGAGGTCCGGGGAGGAGCGCCTACGAGCAGTACTTC.

This sequence joins TRBV4-1 and TRBJ1-4; 9 positions match TRBD1. From germline, CDR1 is MGHRA and CDR2 YSYEKL. V lost 4 bases, J lost 4 bases, and 13 bases stayed unmatched. The CDR3 consists of 18 residues. CDR3 sequence reads: CASSRTGDRDIDNEKLFF. CDR3 coding DNA: TGCGCCAGCAGCCGAACTGGGGACAGGGATATTGATAATGAAAAACTGTTTTTT.

V and J are TRBV7-9 and TRBJ2-3; TRBD1 aligns across 7 bases. Trimming at V came to 1 base and at J to 2 bases, leaving 6 bases not matched to a gene. The CDR3 extends over 16 amino acids. Germline lookup yields CDR1 SEHNR and CDR2 FQNEAQ (reference sequence). The CDR3 loop is CASSLVRQGYTDTQYF. CDR3 sequence (DNA): TGTGCCAGCAGCTTAGTGCGACAGGGCTACACAGATACGCAGTATTTT.

The V call is TRBV7-9, the J call TRBJ2-3; possibly TRBD1 for D (6 bases). This CDR3 contains 12 residues. The V end lost 3 bases, the J end lost 8 bases, and 9 bases lay between the germline ends. Germline V gene lookup returns CDR1 SEHNR and CDR2 FQNEAQ (reference sequence). In nucleotides, the CDR3 is TGTGCCAGCAGCTTCAGGGGCGGTACGCAGTATTTT. This sequence encodes CASSFRGGTQYF.